The 25 T cell receptor beta chains presented below share a single source sample, sequenced in a study of regulatory T cells in long-lasting Graves disease. Time point indicated: newly diagnosed GD, antithyroid drugs for less than 3 months. PBMC RNA was the source of the TCR library. Building of the TCR beta libraries involved iRepertoire HTBI primers and Arm-PCR of CDR3 regions. TCRdb re-called the multiplex PCR reads through MiXCR, storing one row per CDR3 protein. Altogether about 610,000 distinct CDR3 sequences are present, around 15% being singletons, with the ten largest covering 12%. The same specimen was also included in a second study, on T cells in Graves' hyperthyroidism and ophthalmopathy.

This specimen was peripheral blood mononuclear cells (PBMCs), taken at new diagnosis, from a patient treated with antithyroid drugs. The receptors shown here come from a young man with Graves disease.

This clonotype was counted a few times. V usage is TRBV7-9 and J usage is TRBJ2-2; TRBD2 matches at 8 bases. The CDR3 runs 14 residues. Trimming took 4 bases from V and 7 from J; bases not matched to a gene: 5. Per the germline V gene, CDR1 is SEHNR and CDR2 is FQNEAQ (reference sequence). The CDR3 nucleotides read TGTGCCAGCAGCTCCCTAGGGACTAGCGGGGAGCTGTTTTTT. Translation gives CASSSLGTSGELFF. The full variable domain, in which reference TRBV7-9 and TRBJ2-2 provide the parts outside the CDR3, is DTGVSQNPRHKITKRGQNVTFRCDPISEHNRLYWYRQTLGQGPEFLTYFQNEAQLEKSRLLSDRFSAERPKGSFSTLEIQRTEQGDSAMYLCASSSLGTSGELFFGEGSRLTVL.

This clonotype was seen a handful of times. V usage is TRBV9 and J usage is TRBJ1-1; TRBD1 matches 7 bases. The junction had 8 bases not matched to a gene; V was cut back by 3 bases and J by 6 bases. Germline assignment: CDR1 SGDLS and CDR2 YYNGEE. The CDR3 is made up of 14 amino acids. This CDR3 is CASSARQGLSEAFF. The DNA of the CDR3 is TGTGCCAGCAGCGCTCGACAGGGTTTGTCTGAAGCTTTCTTT. The whole variable domain, filled in from reference TRBV9 and TRBJ1-1, reads DSGVTQTPKHLITATGQRVTLRCSPRSGDLSVYWYQQSLDQGLQFLIQYYNGEERAKGNILERFSAQQFPDLHSELNLSSLELGDSALYFCASSARQGLSEAFFGQGTRLTVV.

This clonotype was seen ten or more times. This sequence joins TRBV20-1 and TRBJ1-1, with D possibly matching TRBD1 (5 bases). This CDR3 is built from 13 residues. Germline CDR1 DFQATT, CDR2 SNEGSKA (reference sequence). V dropped 0 bases and J dropped 2 bases, with 7 bases sitting between them. The CDR3 DNA is TGCAGTGCTAGAGATGACAGTAACACTGAAGCTTTCTTT. This translates into CSARDDSNTEAFF.

This clonotype was observed at least ten times. The chain combines TRBV5-6 with TRBJ2-1; 10 positions agree with TRBD1. Germline CDR1 is SGHDT and CDR2 is YYEEEE. The CDR3 contains 13 residues. The junction had 2 bases not matched to a gene; V was cut back by 5 bases and J by 6 bases. The CDR3 DNA sequence: TGTGCCAGCAGGGGACAGGGGTCCAATGAGCAGTTCTTC. Protein product: CASRGQGSNEQFF.

V and J are TRBV10-2 and TRBJ2-7; D is perhaps TRBD1 (7 bases). Germline assignment: CDR1 WSHSY and CDR2 SAAADI. V was cut by 8 bases and J by 3 bases, with 17 bases left in between. CDR3 length: 14 residues. CDR3 nucleotides: TGCGCCAGCCGGAGGGACAGTGACGTCTACGAGCAGTACTTC. Its protein product is CASRRDSDVYEQYF.

The chain links TRBV19 to TRBJ2-7; D may be TRBD1 (6 bases). The CDR3 totals 14 residues. The V end was cut by 4 bases, the J end by 5 bases, with 15 bases between. Germline CDR1 reads LNHDA; CDR2 reads SQIVND (reference sequence). CDR3 DNA sequence: TGTGCCAGTAGTAAATACAGGGTCCAGCACGAGCAGTACTTC. Translated, it gives CASSKYRVQHEQYF.

This rearrangement joins TRBV5-1 to TRBJ2-7; D not certain. The CDR3 is 14 residues long. Germline CDR1 SGHRS, CDR2 YFSETQ. The germline V and J ends were trimmed by 0 bases and 7 bases, with 14 bases remaining between them. The CDR3 spells CASSLDLGPREQYF. In DNA, the CDR3 is TGCGCCAGCAGCTTGGATCTCGGACCCCGGGAGCAGTACTTC.

The rearrangement joins TRBV30 to TRBJ2-2, with D perhaps matching TRBD2 (5 bases). The V gene lost 5 bases and the J gene lost 1 base, with 8 bases spanning the gap. From germline, CDR1 is GTSNPN and CDR2 SVGIG (reference sequence). The CDR3 has 13 residues. In DNA, the CDR3 is TGTGCCTGGTCCGGGGTGAACACCGGGGAGCTGTTTTTT. Amino acid sequence: CAWSGVNTGELFF.

This clonotype has a count of ten or more. CDR3 in amino acids: CASSEASGRIYEQYF. CDR3 nucleotide sequence: TGTGCCAGCAGTGAGGCTAGCGGGAGGATTTACGAGCAGTACTTC. The chain joins TRBV2 to TRBJ2-7; 11 nucleotides match TRBD2. Per germline, CDR1 SNHLY and CDR2 FYNNEI. Unmatched junction bases numbered 5, after V lost 3 bases and J lost 4 bases. The CDR3 runs 15 residues.

This clonotype was detected many times. V usage is TRBV29-1 and J usage is TRBJ2-7, with 9 bases aligning to TRBD1. CDR3 length: 14 amino acids. Germline V gives CDR1 SQVTM, CDR2 ANQGSEA. The V segment lost 4 bases and the J segment 3 bases; nucleotides outside the gene matches: 7. CDR3 sequence: CSVGDRGAFYEQYF. The CDR3 DNA sequence: TGCAGCGTTGGCGACAGGGGGGCCTTCTACGAGCAGTACTTC.

This clonotype was counted between two and nine times. The V and J genes are TRBV29-1 and TRBJ2-3; TRBD2 agrees at 12 bases. This CDR3 has 14 residues. The trim removed 4 bases at V and 5 bases at J, leaving 4 bases unmatched. Germline CDR1 SQVTM, CDR2 ANQGSEA. The CDR3 DNA follows: TGCAGCGTTGGACTAGCGGGAGCGGGAGATACGCAGTATTTT. It translates to CSVGLAGAGDTQYF.

The V and J genes are TRBV20-1 and TRBJ2-3; D may match TRBD1 or TRBD2 (6 bases each). V lost 0 bases and J 7 bases, leaving 32 bases between the germline ends. This CDR3 is built from 20 residues. Germline V gene lookup returns CDR1 DFQATT and CDR2 SNEGSKA (reference sequence). CDR3 in DNA: TGCAGTGCTAGAGATTTGGGGGCGACTACTAGCACAGATAACATCCATACGCAGTATTTT. Its protein product is CSARDLGATTSTDNIHTQYF.

The chain couples TRBV5-5 to TRBJ2-1; TRBD1 agrees at 10 bases. Germline-derived CDR1 and CDR2 are SGHKS and YYEKEE (reference sequence). This CDR3 is 16 amino acids long. V trimming: 4 bases; J trimming: 0 bases; junction bases outside the gene matches: 4. This chain's CDR3 is CASSGDRGNSYNEQFF. The CDR3 DNA reads TGTGCCAGCAGCGGGGACAGGGGAAACTCCTACAATGAGCAGTTCTTC.

The rearrangement links TRBV11-2 to TRBJ1-1; D is ambiguous. V was pared by 5 bases and J by 4 bases, with 23 bases between. From germline, CDR1 is SGHAT and CDR2 FQNNGV. This CDR3 contains 17 residues. The CDR3 loop is CASSPLNWRILSTEAFF. Here the CDR3 DNA reads TGTGCCAGCAGCCCGTTGAATTGGCGAATCTTGAGCACTGAAGCTTTCTTT.

At least ten counts were recorded for this clonotype. Here the CDR3 DNA reads TGTGCCAGCAGTTTACCAGCGGGAGGGCCCCGGGGAGAGACCCAGTACTTC. Translation: CASSLPAGGPRGETQYF. This chain connects TRBV28 to TRBJ2-5; 10 positions agree with TRBD2. Looked up from germline, CDR1 is MDHEN and CDR2 is SYDVKM. CDR3 length equals 17 residues. Trimming cost V 2 bases and J 4 bases; bases outside gene matches: 10.

This clonotype was seen more than once but under ten times. This chain joins TRBV10-2 and TRBJ1-2, with a weak D call TRBD1 (5 bases). The CDR3 is 14 residues long. Trimming removed 2 bases from V and 4 bases from J, with 11 bases in between. Germline-derived CDR1 and CDR2 are WSHSY and SAAADI. CDR3 sequence reads: CASSEGRAGYGYTF. In DNA, the CDR3 is TGCGCCAGCAGTGAGGGCAGGGCGGGCTATGGCTACACCTTC.

This clonotype was counted between two and nine times. The chain employs TRBV19 and TRBJ2-7; 9 bases are a match to TRBD2. V was clipped by 5 bases and J by 4 bases; unmatched bases: 6. CDR1 LNHDA and CDR2 SQIVND come from the germline V gene (reference sequence). The CDR3 loop spans 14 amino acids. DNA for the CDR3: TGTGCCAGTAGTCCCGGGACTAGCCAGTACGAGCAGTACTTC. Translation: CASSPGTSQYEQYF.

V gene TRBV5-1 combines with J gene TRBJ1-2; TRBD1 agrees at 10 bases. V was pared by 2 bases and J by 7 bases, with 5 bases of the junction left unmatched. CDR1 and CDR2 (germline): SGHRS, YFSETQ. The CDR3 sequence is 14 residues long. The CDR3, as DNA: TGCGCCAGCAGCTTAGACAGGGGGCATGGTGGCTACACCTTC. It translates to CASSLDRGHGGYTF.

Comments on this clonotype: This may stem from a read error, because a much larger clone lies one nucleotide away. This chain links TRBV7-9 with TRBJ2-1; TRBD1 aligns across 9 bases. Germline CDR1 reads SEHNR; CDR2 reads FQNEAQ (reference sequence). CDR3 size: 15 residues. The CDR3 loop reads CASGLAGQGPDEQFF. The CDR3 DNA reads TGTGCCAGCGGCTTGGCCGGACAGGGGCCGGATGAGCAGTTCTTC.

The chain combines TRBV20-1 with TRBJ1-5; D gene ambiguous. CDR3 size: 14 residues. The germline V and J ends were trimmed by 5 bases and 0 bases, with 11 bases remaining between them. The V gene's germline CDR1 is DFQATT and CDR2 SNEGSKA (reference sequence). CDR3 DNA: TGCAGTGCTTTATCCGGTTATAGCAATCAGCCCCAGCATTTT. Protein product: CSALSGYSNQPQHF.

The genes are TRBV9 and TRBJ2-1; 9 bases are a match to TRBD2. The CDR3 contains 16 residues. CDR1 is SGDLS and CDR2 is YYNGEE in the germline V gene. The V and J ends lost 0 bases and 8 bases, in that order; junction bases with no gene match: 9. CDR3 amino acids: CASSVDSWREGHEQFF. The CDR3 nucleotides are TGTGCCAGCAGCGTAGACTCCTGGCGGGAGGGGCATGAGCAGTTCTTC.

This clonotype appeared many times. V is TRBV27 and J is TRBJ2-7, with D maybe TRBD2 (5 bases). Germline assignment: CDR1 MNHEY and CDR2 SMNVEV (reference sequence). V lost 0 bases and J lost 6, with 21 bases in between. This CDR3 contains 17 residues. CDR3 nucleotide sequence: TGTGCCAGCAGTTTATCCAAGGGTGGGGAGTTTCGATTCGAGCAGTACTTC. It is translated as CASSLSKGGEFRFEQYF.

This clonotype was seen many times. Germline is not matched at one junction end, which may reflect a read error. The genes are TRBV2 and TRBJ1-6; the D gene is possibly TRBD1 (6 bases). This CDR3 has 12 residues. Germline lookup yields CDR1 SNHLY and CDR2 FYNNEI. The CDR3 bases are TGTGCCAGCAGTGAAGATACAGGGAGTCATAACTTT. Encoded protein: CASSEDTGSHNF.

This clonotype was picked up many times. V gene TRBV2 combines with J gene TRBJ2-3; TRBD1 is a possible D gene (6 bases). V shed 3 bases and J shed 1 base, with 11 bases lying between them. CDR1 is SNHLY, CDR2 FYNNEI, per germline. The CDR3 contains 15 residues. CDR3: CASSDVAGGTDTQYF. The CDR3 region has the DNA TGTGCCAGCAGTGACGTGGCAGGGGGCACAGATACGCAGTATTTT.

The rearrangement joins TRBV30 to TRBJ1-6; D remains unclear. Trimming removed 0 bases from V and 10 bases from J, with 7 bases in between. The CDR3 has 12 amino acids. Per germline, CDR1 GTSNPN and CDR2 SVGIG (reference sequence). The CDR3 spells CAWSVAGSPLHF. In nucleotides, the CDR3 is TGTGCCTGGAGTGTAGCCGGATCACCCCTCCACTTT.